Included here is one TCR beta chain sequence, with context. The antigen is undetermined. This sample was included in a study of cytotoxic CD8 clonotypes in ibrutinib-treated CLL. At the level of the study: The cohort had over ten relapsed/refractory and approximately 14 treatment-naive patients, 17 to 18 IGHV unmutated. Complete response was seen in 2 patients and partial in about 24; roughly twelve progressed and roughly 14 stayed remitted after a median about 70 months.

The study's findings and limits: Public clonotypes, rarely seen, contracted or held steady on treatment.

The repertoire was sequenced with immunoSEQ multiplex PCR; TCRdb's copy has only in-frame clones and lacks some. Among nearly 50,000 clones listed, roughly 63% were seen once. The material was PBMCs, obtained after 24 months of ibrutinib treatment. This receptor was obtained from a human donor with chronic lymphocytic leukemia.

The CDR3 reads CASSELAGYTFF. The CDR3 region has the DNA TGTGCCAGCAGTGAGCTGGCTGGCTATACGTTCTTC. The rearrangement joins TRBV2 to TRBJ2-1; D unresolved. This CDR3 has 12 amino acids. The germline V gene has CDR1 SNHLY and CDR2 FYNNEI. The V and J ends lost 3 bases and 15 bases respectively, with 15 bases between them. The full variable domain, in which reference TRBV2 and TRBJ2-1 provide the parts outside the CDR3, is EPEVTQTPSHQVTQMGQEVILRCVPISNHLYFYWYRQILGQKVEFLVSFYNNEISEKSEIFDDQFSVERPDGSNFTLKIRSTKLEDSAMYFCASSELAGYTFFGPGTRLTVL.